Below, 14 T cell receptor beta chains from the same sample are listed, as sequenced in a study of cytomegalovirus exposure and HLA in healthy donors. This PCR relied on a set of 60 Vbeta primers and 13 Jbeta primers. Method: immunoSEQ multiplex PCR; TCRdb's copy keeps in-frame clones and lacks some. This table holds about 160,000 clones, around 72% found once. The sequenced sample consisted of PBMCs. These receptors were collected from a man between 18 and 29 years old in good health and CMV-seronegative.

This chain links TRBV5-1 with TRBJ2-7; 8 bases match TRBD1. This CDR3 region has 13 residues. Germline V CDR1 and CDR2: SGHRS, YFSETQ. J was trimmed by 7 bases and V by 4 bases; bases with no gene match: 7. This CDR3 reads CASSPDRAEEQYF. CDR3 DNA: TGCGCCAGCAGCCCGGACAGGGCGGAAGAGCAGTACTTC.

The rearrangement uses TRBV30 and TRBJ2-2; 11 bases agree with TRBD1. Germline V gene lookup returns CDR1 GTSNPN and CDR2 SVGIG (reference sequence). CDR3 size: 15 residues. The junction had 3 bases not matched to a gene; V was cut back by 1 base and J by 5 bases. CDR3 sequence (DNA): TGTGCCTGGAGTGCGGGACAGGGGGAAACCGGGGAGCTGTTTTTT. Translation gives CAWSAGQGETGELFF.

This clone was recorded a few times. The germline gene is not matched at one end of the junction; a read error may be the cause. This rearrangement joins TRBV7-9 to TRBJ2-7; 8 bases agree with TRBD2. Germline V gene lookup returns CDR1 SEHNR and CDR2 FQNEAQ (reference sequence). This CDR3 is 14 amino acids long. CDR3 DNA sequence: TGTTCCAGCAGCTTAACTAGCGGTTCCTACGAGCAGTACTTC. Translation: CSSSLTSGSYEQYF.

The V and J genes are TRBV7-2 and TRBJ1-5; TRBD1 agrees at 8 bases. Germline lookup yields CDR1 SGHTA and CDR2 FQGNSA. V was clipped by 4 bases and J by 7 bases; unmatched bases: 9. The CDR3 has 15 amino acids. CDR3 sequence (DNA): TGTGCCAGCAGCTCGACCGGTGACAGGGGACAGCCCCAGCATTTT. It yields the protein CASSSTGDRGQPQHF.

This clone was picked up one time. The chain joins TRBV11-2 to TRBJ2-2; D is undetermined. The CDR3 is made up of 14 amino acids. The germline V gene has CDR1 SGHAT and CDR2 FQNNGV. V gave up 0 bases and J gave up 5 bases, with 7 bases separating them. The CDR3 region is CASSLDPGTGELFF. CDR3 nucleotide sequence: TGTGCCAGCAGCTTAGATCCGGGTACCGGGGAGCTGTTTTTT.

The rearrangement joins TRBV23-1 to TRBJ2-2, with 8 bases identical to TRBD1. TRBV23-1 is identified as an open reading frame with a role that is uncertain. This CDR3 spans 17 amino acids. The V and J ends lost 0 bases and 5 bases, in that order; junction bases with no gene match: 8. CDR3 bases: TGCGCCAGCAGTCAATCCAGAGGCAGGGGGCCGACCGGGGAGCTGTTTTTT. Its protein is CASSQSRGRGPTGELFF.

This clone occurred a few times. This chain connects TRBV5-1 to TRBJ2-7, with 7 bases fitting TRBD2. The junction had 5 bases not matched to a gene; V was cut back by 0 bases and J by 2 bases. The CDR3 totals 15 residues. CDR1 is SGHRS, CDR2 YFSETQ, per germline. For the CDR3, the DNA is TGCGCCAGCAGCTTGGCTCTAGCGGAACCCTACGAGCAGTACTTC. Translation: CASSLALAEPYEQYF.

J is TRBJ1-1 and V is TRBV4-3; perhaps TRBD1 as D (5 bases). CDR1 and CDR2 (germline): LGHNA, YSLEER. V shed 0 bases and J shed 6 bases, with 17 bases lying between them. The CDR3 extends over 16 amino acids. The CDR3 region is CASSQDRQGARPEAFF. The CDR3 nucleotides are TGCGCCAGCAGCCAAGATCGGCAGGGCGCCAGACCTGAAGCTTTCTTT.

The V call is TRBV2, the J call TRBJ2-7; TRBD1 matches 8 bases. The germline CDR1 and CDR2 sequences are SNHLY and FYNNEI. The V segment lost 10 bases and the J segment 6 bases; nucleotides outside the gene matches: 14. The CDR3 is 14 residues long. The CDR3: CATTSGTGTGEQYF. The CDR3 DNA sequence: TGTGCCACCACGAGCGGCACTGGGACAGGCGAGCAGTACTTC.

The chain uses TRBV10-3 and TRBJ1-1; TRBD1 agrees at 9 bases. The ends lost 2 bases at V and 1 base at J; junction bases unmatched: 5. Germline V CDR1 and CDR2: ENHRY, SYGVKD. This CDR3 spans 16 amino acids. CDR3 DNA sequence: TGTGCCATCAGTGAGGGAAGGACAGGGGAGAACACTGAAGCTTTCTTT. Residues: CAISEGRTGENTEAFF.

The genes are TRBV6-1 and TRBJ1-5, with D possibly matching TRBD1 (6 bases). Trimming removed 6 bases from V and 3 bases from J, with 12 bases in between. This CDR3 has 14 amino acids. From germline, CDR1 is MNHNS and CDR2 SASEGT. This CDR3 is CASRGGANNQPQHF. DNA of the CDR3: TGTGCCAGCAGGGGGGGGGCAAACAATCAGCCCCAGCATTTT.

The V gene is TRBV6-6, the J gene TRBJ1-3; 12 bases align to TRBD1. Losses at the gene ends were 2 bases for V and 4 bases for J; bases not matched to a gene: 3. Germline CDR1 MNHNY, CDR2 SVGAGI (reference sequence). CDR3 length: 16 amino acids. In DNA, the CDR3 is TGTGCCAGCAGTTACCGGGACAGGGGGCTAGGAAACACCATATATTTT. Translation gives CASSYRDRGLGNTIYF.

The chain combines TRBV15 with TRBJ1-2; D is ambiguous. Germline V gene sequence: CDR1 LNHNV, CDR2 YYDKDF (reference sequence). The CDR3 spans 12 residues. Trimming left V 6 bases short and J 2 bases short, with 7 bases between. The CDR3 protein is CATSPRNYGYTF. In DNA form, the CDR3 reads TGTGCCACCAGTCCTCGGAACTATGGCTACACCTTC.

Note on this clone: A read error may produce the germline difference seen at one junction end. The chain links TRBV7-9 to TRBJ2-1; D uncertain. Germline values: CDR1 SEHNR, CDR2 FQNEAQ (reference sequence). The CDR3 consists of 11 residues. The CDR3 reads CSSSLLNEQFF. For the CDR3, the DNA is TGTTCCAGCAGCCTACTCAATGAGCAGTTCTTC.